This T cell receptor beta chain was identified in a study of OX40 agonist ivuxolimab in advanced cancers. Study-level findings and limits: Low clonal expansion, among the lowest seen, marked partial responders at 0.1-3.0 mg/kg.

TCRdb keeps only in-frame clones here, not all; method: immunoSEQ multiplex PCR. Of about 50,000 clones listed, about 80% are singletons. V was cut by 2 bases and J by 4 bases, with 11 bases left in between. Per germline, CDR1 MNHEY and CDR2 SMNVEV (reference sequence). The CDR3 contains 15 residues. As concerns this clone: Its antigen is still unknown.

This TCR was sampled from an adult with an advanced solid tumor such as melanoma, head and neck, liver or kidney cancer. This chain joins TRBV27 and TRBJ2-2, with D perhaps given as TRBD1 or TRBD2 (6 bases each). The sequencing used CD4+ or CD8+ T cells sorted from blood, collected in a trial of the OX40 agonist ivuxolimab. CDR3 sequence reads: CASSLLQGGTGELFF. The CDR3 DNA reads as TGTGCCAGCAGTTTACTACAGGGAGGCACCGGGGAGCTGTTTTTT.